This T cell receptor beta chain is from a study of T-cell reconstitution after alpha-beta-depleted transplantation in children. TCRbeta library preparation incorporated unique molecular identifiers. One entry per CDR3 protein, called by TCRdb with MiXCR from the PCR reads. The repertoire includes hundreds of thousands of distinct CDR3 sequences, 10% to 15% of them detected once, and around 0.8% sits in the top ten. This clonotype was counted ten times or more. This TCR was recovered from a girl aged 2 to 9 with congenital amegakaryocytic thrombocytopenia, due to receive a stem cell transplant. The sample here was PBMCs, taken before TCRalphabeta/CD19-depleted stem cell transplant.

CDR3 DNA: TGCAGTGCTCGTCCTGGGAACTACGAGCAGTACTTC. Amino acids: CSARPGNYEQYF. This chain uses TRBV20-1 with TRBJ2-7; D is undetermined. V was trimmed by 5 bases and J by 3 bases, leaving 11 bases between them. CDR1 is DFQATT and CDR2 is SNEGSKA in the germline V gene (reference sequence). This CDR3 is built from 12 residues.